A selection of T cell receptor beta chains follows, all from one sample in a study of a mutant IDH1 vaccine in newly diagnosed glioma. No antigen has been identified for these receptors. The assay was immunoSEQ multiplex PCR, and TCRdb's table has in-frame clones only and misses some. The sample lists 30,000 to 40,000 clones; roughly 89% were seen once. Here the sequenced sample was PBMCs, taken from a glioma patient whose treatment included an IDH1 peptide vaccine. The receptors stem from a man in his forties with glioma. Both conserved end residues are part of each CDR3. Each record gives: V gene, CDR3 protein.

TRBV6-4	CASSDPRGDTQYF
TRBV12-5	CASSRSTDTQYF
TRBV7-2	CASSPRVAGVETQYF
TRBV29-1	CSVAEGYEQYF
TRBV5-1	CASNRVMGGETYEQYF
TRBV5-6	CASSLWKGVTGGNEQFF
TRBV19	CASSMGAYEQYF
TRBV4-2	CATSLGETQYF
TRBV7-9	CASSLTGAVGGAEQYF
TRBV27	CASSLYPGASGNTIYF
TRBV11-2	CASSLVGIWETQYF